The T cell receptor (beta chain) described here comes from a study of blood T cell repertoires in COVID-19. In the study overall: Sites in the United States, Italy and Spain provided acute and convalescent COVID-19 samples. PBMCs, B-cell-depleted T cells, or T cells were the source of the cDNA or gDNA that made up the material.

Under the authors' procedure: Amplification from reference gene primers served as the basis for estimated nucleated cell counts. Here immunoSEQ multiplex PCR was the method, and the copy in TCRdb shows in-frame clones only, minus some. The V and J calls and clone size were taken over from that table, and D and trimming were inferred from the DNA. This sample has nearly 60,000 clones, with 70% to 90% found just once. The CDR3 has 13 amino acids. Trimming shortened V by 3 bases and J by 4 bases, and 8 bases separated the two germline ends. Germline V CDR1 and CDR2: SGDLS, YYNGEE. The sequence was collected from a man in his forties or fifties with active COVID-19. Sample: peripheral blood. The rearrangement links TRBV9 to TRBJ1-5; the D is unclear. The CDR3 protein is CASSEAGNQPQHF. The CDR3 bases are TGTGCCAGCAGCGAGGCCGGGAATCAGCCCCAGCATTTT.